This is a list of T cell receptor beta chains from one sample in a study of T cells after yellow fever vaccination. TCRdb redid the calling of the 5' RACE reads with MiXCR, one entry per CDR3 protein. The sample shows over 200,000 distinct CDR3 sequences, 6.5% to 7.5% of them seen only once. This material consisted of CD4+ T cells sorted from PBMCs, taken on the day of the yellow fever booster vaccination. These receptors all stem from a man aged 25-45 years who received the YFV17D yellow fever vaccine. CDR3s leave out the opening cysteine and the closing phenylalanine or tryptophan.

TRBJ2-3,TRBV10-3,AISSGGWAQY
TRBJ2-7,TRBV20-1,SVKQAYEQY
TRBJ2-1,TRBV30,AWSVALSSYNEQF
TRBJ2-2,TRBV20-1,SATLGSWRNTGELF
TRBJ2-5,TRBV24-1,ATSEPTGELQETQY
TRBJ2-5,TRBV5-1,ASSSGQGLIRAQY
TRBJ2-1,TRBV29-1,SVTEALAGNYNEQF
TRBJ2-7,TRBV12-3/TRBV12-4,ASRWDGTATERY
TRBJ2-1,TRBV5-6,ASSRARGNEQF
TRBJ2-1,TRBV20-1,SARVGSGVLAHEQF
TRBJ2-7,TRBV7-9,ASSPRGTASRPYEQY
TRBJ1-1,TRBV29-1,SVLGRAGGMGLNTEAF
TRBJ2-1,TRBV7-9,ASSLVGGEAEEQF
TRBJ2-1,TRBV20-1,SARVLADGEQF
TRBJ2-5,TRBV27,ASSLRGQGLVETQY
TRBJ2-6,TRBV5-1,ASKSSGANVLT
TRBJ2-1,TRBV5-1,ASSLDSEQF
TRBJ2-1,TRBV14,ASSQDRIAGESEQF
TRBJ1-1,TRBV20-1,SARGTGPGTEAF
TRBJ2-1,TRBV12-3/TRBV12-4,ATTIGSVNYNEQF
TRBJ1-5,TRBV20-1,SAQTGRQSQH
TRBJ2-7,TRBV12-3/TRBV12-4,ASSKDRLRMYEQY
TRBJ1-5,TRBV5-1,ASSLVSGSDQPQH
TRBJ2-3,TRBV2,ASSSLAGGQY
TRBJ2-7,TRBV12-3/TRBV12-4,ASSLVSNEQY
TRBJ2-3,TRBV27,ATGRSGGTDTQY